This T cell receptor (beta chain) is from a study of shared T cell receptors in the human thymus. Losses at the gene ends were 1 base for V and 6 bases for J; bases not matched to a gene: 9. The CDR3 has 16 residues. The germline V gene has CDR1 SGHDT and CDR2 YYEEEE. Data came from immunoSEQ multiplex PCR; TCRdb stores just in-frame clones and leaves some out. The sample yields 600,000 or so clones, more than 75% seen once. These sequences were also reported in another study, on human thymus T cells. That investigation notes: Thymus was obtained from resections taken during corrective heart surgery.

The chain links TRBV5-6 to TRBJ2-1, with 8 bases identical to TRBD1. Sequences were obtained from thymocytes. The sequence was obtained from a boy younger than two with a congenital heart defect. The CDR3 region is CASSLRMDRASNEQFF. CDR3 bases: TGTGCCAGCAGCTTGCGTATGGACAGGGCTTCCAATGAGCAGTTCTTC.